The 13 T cell receptor beta chains reported below all come from one sample, sequenced in a study of blood T cell repertoires in COVID-19. Generated by immunoSEQ multiplex PCR, the TCRdb table keeps only in-frame clones and is missing some. The sample yields approximately 100,000 clones, around 89% seen once. Material: peripheral blood. These receptors all stem from a human donor with acute or convalescent COVID-19. The donor label of this sample is uncertain.

The rearrangement joins TRBV4-1 to TRBJ2-2; a weak D match, TRBD1 (6 bases). Germline V lookup: CDR1 MGHRA, CDR2 YSYEKL. The CDR3 has 18 residues. Trimming cost V 2 bases and J 7 bases, with 23 bases left between them. CDR3 in amino acids: CASSQPFIARGYGGELFF. The CDR3 nucleotides read TGCGCCAGCAGCCAACCATTTATTGCCAGGGGATATGGCGGGGAGCTGTTTTTT.

V is TRBV28 and J is TRBJ1-6, with D tentatively TRBD1 (6 bases). CDR1 and CDR2 from the germline V gene are MDHEN and SYDVKM. The CDR3 covers 22 residues. Trimming removed 3 bases from V and 5 bases from J, with 32 bases in between. In DNA form, the CDR3 reads TGTGCCAGCAGTTTCTGGTCGACGACAGGCCGATTTACCTACAACGATAATTCACCCCTCCACTTT. As protein: CASSFWSTTGRFTYNDNSPLHF.

The chain uses TRBV18 and TRBJ1-6, with D tentatively TRBD1 (6 bases). Germline-derived CDR1 and CDR2 are KGHSH and LQKENI. There are 16 residues in the CDR3. Trimming cost V 6 bases and J 4 bases, with 16 bases left between them. CDR3 sequence reads: CASSHAGAGYNSPLHF. The DNA of the CDR3 is TGTGCCAGCTCCCACGCGGGGGCGGGATATAATTCACCCCTCCACTTT.

This clone was found once. The J gene is TRBJ2-5, the V gene TRBV10-3; D not certain. Trimming took 7 bases from V and 4 from J, leaving 13 bases between them. Germline lookup yields CDR1 ENHRY and CDR2 SYGVKD. This CDR3 region has 13 residues. CDR3 region: CAIMRAPGETQYF. The CDR3 bases are TGTGCCATCATGCGAGCACCCGGAGAGACCCAGTACTTC.

This clone appeared once. V and J are TRBV4-3 and TRBJ2-2; D unclear. CDR1 and CDR2 (germline): LGHNA, YSLEER. V was shortened by 1 base and J by 1 base, with 7 bases between the two germline ends. The length of the CDR3 is 15 residues. The CDR3 DNA reads TGCGCCAGCAGCCAAGCCCTAGAGAACACCGGGGAGCTGTTTTTT. Translated, it gives CASSQALENTGELFF.

The rearrangement links TRBV3-1 (or the pseudogene TRBV3-2) to TRBJ1-1; D not certain. The CDR3 runs 13 residues. The germline CDR1 and CDR2 sequences are LGHDT and YNNKEL (reference sequence). The ends were cut back, 1 base at V and 1 base at J, with 4 bases in the middle. CDR3 loop: CASSQAGNTEAFF. The DNA for the CDR3 is TGTGCCAGCAGCCAAGCAGGGAACACTGAAGCTTTCTTT.

V usage is TRBV7-6 and J usage is TRBJ1-2; 10 nucleotides align to TRBD1. V trimming: 5 bases; J trimming: 7 bases; junction bases outside the gene matches: 13. The CDR3 has 16 amino acids. In germline, CDR1 is SGHVS, CDR2 FNYEAQ. This CDR3 reads CASSPLMTGGLGGYTF. CDR3 DNA: TGTGCCAGCAGCCCATTAATGACAGGGGGCCTGGGTGGCTACACCTTC.

The rearrangement joins TRBV30 to TRBJ1-2; D is unclear. Trimming left V 4 bases short and J 4 bases short, with 10 bases between. The V gene's germline CDR1 is GTSNPN and CDR2 SVGIG (reference sequence). This CDR3 has 12 residues. CDR3 loop: CAWTEQIYGYTF. Here the CDR3 DNA reads TGTGCCTGGACGGAACAGATCTATGGCTACACCTTC.

V is TRBV4-2 and J is TRBJ1-1, with 7 positions matching TRBD1. Trimming at V came to 1 base and at J to 3 bases, leaving 2 bases not matched to a gene. The CDR3 runs 14 residues. CDR1 and CDR2 from the germline V gene are LGHNA and YNFKEQ. The CDR3 loop reads CASSQAGGDTEAFF. The DNA of the CDR3 is TGTGCCAGCAGCCAAGCAGGGGGTGACACTGAAGCTTTCTTT.

Only one count was recorded for this clone. The rearrangement joins TRBV6-2 or TRBV6-3 to TRBJ2-5; TRBD1 might be the D (6 bases). This CDR3 contains 15 residues. CDR1 is MNHEY, CDR2 SVGEGT, per germline. Between the trimmed V and J ends, which lost 0 bases and 5 bases, there was a span of 13 bases. For the CDR3, the DNA is TGTGCCAGCAGTTACTCGGATGGGGGCGTTGAGACCCAGTACTTC. Translation gives CASSYSDGGVETQYF.

This chain links TRBV7-3 with TRBJ2-2; perhaps TRBD1 as D (5 bases). Trimming cost V 2 bases and J 0 bases, with 13 bases left between them. Germline CDR1 is SGHTA and CDR2 is FQGTGA. The CDR3 runs to 17 residues. Here the CDR3 DNA reads TGTGCCAGCAGCTTAGATCCCCTCAGGGCGAACACCGGGGAGCTGTTTTTT. Translation gives CASSLDPLRANTGELFF.

V usage is TRBV2 and J usage is TRBJ2-7; 9 bases are shared with TRBD2. Germline trimming cut 8 bases from V and 3 bases from J; bases unmatched to any gene: 5. The length of the CDR3 is 13 residues. Germline CDR1 SNHLY, CDR2 FYNNEI. CDR3 protein: CASSSGTLYEQYF. The DNA for the CDR3 is TGTGCCAGCTCTAGCGGGACTCTCTACGAGCAGTACTTC.

The V gene is TRBV7-2, the J gene TRBJ1-5; maybe TRBD1 (5 bases). The CDR3 is 16 amino acids. V lost 1 base and J 4 bases, leaving 14 bases between the germline ends. The germline CDR1 and CDR2 sequences are SGHTA and FQGNSA. CDR3 protein: CASSLVSGGVNQPQHF. The CDR3, as DNA: TGTGCCAGCAGCTTAGTGTCGGGGGGGGTAAATCAGCCCCAGCATTTT.